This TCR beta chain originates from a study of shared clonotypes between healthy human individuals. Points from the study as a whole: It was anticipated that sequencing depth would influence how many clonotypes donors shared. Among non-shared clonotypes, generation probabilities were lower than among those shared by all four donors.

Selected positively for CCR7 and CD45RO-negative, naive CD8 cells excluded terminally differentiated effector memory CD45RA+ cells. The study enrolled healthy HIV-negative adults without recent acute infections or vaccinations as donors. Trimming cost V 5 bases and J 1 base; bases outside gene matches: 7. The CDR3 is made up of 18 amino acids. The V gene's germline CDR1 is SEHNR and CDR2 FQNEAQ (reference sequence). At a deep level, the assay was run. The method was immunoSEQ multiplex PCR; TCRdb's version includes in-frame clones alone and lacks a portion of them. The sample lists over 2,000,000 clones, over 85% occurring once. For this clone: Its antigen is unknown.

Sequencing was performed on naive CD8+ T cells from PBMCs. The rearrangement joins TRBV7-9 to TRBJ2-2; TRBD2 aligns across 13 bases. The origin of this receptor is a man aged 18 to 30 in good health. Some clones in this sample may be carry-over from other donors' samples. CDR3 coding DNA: TGTGCCAGCAGCCCAAAGGGACTAGCGGGACGGAACACCGGGGAGCTGTTTTTT. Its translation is CASSPKGLAGRNTGELFF.